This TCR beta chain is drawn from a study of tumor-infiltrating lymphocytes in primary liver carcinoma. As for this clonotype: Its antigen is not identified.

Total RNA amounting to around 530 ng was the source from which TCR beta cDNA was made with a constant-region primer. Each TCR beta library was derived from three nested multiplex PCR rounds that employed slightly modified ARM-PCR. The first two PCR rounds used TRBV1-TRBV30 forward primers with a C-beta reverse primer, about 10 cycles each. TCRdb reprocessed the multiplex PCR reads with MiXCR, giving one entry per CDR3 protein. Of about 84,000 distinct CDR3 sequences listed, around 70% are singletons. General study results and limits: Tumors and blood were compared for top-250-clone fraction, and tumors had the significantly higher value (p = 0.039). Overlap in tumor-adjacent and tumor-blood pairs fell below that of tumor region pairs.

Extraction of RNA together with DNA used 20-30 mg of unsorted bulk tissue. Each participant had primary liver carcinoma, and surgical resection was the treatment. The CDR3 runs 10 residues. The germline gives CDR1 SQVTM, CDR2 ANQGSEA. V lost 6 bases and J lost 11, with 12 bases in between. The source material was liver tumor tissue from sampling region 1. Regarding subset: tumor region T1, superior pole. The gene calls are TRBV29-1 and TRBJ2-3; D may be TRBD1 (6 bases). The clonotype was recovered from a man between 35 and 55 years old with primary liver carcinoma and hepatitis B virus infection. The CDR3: CSVVAGEQYF. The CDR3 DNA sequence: TGCAGCGTCGTGGCAGGGGAGCAGTATTTT.